This T cell receptor (beta chain) was retrieved from a study of STAT5B mutations in CD4+ large granular lymphocyte leukemia. Profiling relied on immunoSEQ multiplex PCR, and the TCRdb table lists in-frame clones only, not all of them. Counted here are about 33,000 clones, 70% to 75% occurring once; the ten biggest clones make up roughly 0.3%. This CDR3 spans 16 amino acids. Germline loops: CDR1 SGHTA, CDR2 FQGNSA. V lost 5 bases, J lost 4 bases, and 11 bases stayed unmatched. The receptor was derived from a human donor in good health. Input material: CD4+ T cells from blood buffy coats. The chain is built from TRBV7-2 and TRBJ1-1, with 9 bases identical to TRBD1. CDR3 sequence: CASSQEQGARGTEAFF. The CDR3 DNA is TGTGCCAGCAGCCAAGAACAGGGGGCGCGGGGCACTGAAGCTTTCTTT.